What follows is one T cell receptor (beta chain) and its context. Other DNA sequences in this specimen translate into the identical CDR3. This entry is derived from a study of blood T cell repertoires in COVID-19. Overall study context: There were acute and convalescent COVID-19 samples, and they came from the United States, Italy and Spain. T cells, B-cell-depleted T cells, or PBMCs provided the cDNA or gDNA that served as material.

Original methodology: It was from reference gene primer amplification that nucleated cell counts were estimated. Sequencing was performed with immunoSEQ multiplex PCR; in TCRdb, only in-frame clones are kept and a portion is missing. From that table come the V and J calls and clone size; the DNA was used to work out D and trimming. The repertoire holds approximately 200,000 clones, with 80% to 90% as singletons. V was pared by 3 bases and J by 5 bases, with 3 bases of the junction left unmatched. From germline, CDR1 is ENHRY and CDR2 SYGVKD. The CDR3 runs to 13 residues. This chain joins TRBV10-3 and TRBJ2-7, with 8 bases identical to TRBD1. The sequencing input was peripheral blood. This receptor was identified in a man aged 18 to 35 with active or convalescent COVID-19. The CDR3 DNA sequence: TGTGCCATCAGTGAACGGGGACAGGACGAGCAGTACTTC. Its translation: CAISERGQDEQYF.